Included here is one T cell receptor beta chain sequence, with context. The entry originates in a study of blood T cell repertoires in COVID-19. Study summary: Donors in the United States, Italy and Spain gave samples during acute or convalescent COVID-19.

Germline CDR1 reads MNHEY; CDR2 reads SVGAGI. This CDR3 is 13 amino acids long. V was clipped by 2 bases and J by 14 bases, with 13 bases between them. Per the authors' pipeline: Nucleated cell counts were estimated from reference gene primer amplification. Profiling relied on immunoSEQ multiplex PCR, and the TCRdb table lists in-frame clones only, not all of them. V, J and clone size are those of that table, while D and trimming were read from the DNA. Of 250,000 to 300,000 clones in the sample, roughly 87% were seen once. Cohorts were determined from participant-reported clinical history. Recovery meant two consecutive negative NP/OP PCR tests, professional clearance, or resolved symptoms.

This chain joins TRBV6-5 and TRBJ1-6; no clear D. Sequencing was carried out using PBMCs or T cells enriched from blood (not recorded which). The TCR sequence derives from a woman aged 25 to 39 who had recovered from COVID-19. This CDR3 is CASSYRQDITLHF. As DNA, the CDR3 is TGTGCCAGCAGTTACAGGCAGGATATCACCCTCCACTTT.